This T cell receptor beta chain is from a study of blood T cell repertoires in COVID-19. Overall study: Samples taken during acute and convalescent COVID-19 were collected in the United States, Italy and Spain. PBMCs, B-cell-depleted T cells, or T cells provided the cDNA or gDNA that made up the material.

The CDR3 consists of 15 residues. Looked up from germline, CDR1 is SGHNT and CDR2 is YYREEE (reference sequence). Unmatched junction bases numbered 8, after V lost 4 bases and J lost 4 bases. Sequencing used immunoSEQ multiplex PCR; TCRdb keeps in-frame clones, though not all of them. This repertoire shows a few hundred thousand clones, 90% found once; its top ten account for around 0.98%. The sample comprised peripheral blood. J is TRBJ1-3 and V is TRBV5-4; TRBD1 agrees at 7 bases. The clonotype comes from a woman in her thirties or forties with COVID-19, enrolled during active disease. CDR3 in DNA: TGTGCCAGCAGCCCAGAGGGGGCTTACGGAAACACCATATATTTT. Residues: CASSPEGAYGNTIYF.